These 6 T cell receptor beta chains were all obtained from the same sample, sequenced in a study of regulatory T cells in long-lasting Graves disease. The time point: newly diagnosed GD, antithyroid drugs for less than 3 months. The TCR library used RNA extracted from PBMCs. Building the TCR beta libraries relied on iRepertoire HTBI primers, and CDR3 regions underwent Arm-PCR. Each CDR3 protein gets one entry after TCRdb re-called the multiplex PCR reads with MiXCR. Of over 200,000 distinct CDR3 sequences in the sample, 18% are singletons; the top ten hold 12% to 15%. The data were also submitted as part of a second study, on T cells in Graves' hyperthyroidism and ophthalmopathy.

Sequenced here: peripheral blood mononuclear cells (PBMCs), sampled at new diagnosis, from a patient treated with antithyroid drugs. All receptors come from a woman aged 30 to 39 with Graves disease.

The gene calls are TRBV9 and TRBJ2-1; TRBD2 is a possible D gene (7 bases). CDR3 size: 15 residues. Germline CDR1 is SGDLS and CDR2 is YYNGEE. Trimming removed 0 bases at V and 10 bases at J, with 17 bases between. The CDR3 region is CASSVGGGGGQEQFF. Written as DNA, the CDR3 is TGTGCCAGCAGCGTAGGGGGGGGGGGGGGGCAGGAGCAGTTCTTC.

This clonotype showed up many times. J is TRBJ1-1 and V is TRBV18; 11 bases line up with TRBD1. V lost 6 bases and J lost 7; bases outside the gene matches: 7. The CDR3 totals 14 residues. Per the germline V gene, CDR1 is KGHSH and CDR2 is LQKENI. CDR3 sequence (DNA): TGTGCCAGCTCTTGGGACAGGGGGAATCTTGAAGCTTTCTTT. It encodes CASSWDRGNLEAFF.

In its sample, this clonotype was seen many times. The rearrangement uses TRBV20-1 and TRBJ2-7; 8 bases line up with TRBD1. This CDR3 is 15 amino acids long. The V gene end was trimmed by 6 bases and the J gene end by 1 base; junction bases not matched to a gene: 11. The germline CDR1 and CDR2 sequences are DFQATT and SNEGSKA (reference sequence). The CDR3 nucleotides are TGCAGTGCCCCCTCGACAGGGGCGGCTTCCTACGAGCAGTACTTC. Amino acids: CSAPSTGAASYEQYF.

This clonotype was detected many times. The rearrangement uses TRBV12-3 or TRBV12-4 and TRBJ2-2; D gene ambiguous. The CDR3 is 15 residues long. V was cut by 6 bases and J by 3 bases, with 14 bases left in between. The CDR3 DNA follows: TGTGCCAGCAGGTCTTGGACGGCGCACACCGGGGAGCTGTTTTTT. Translating it yields CASRSWTAHTGELFF.

This clonotype has at least ten counts. The chain is built from TRBV4-1 and TRBJ2-7; D is possibly TRBD2 (6 bases). The V gene's germline CDR1 is MGHRA and CDR2 YSYEKL. The CDR3 sequence is 14 residues long. With 1 base removed from V and 3 bases from J, the gap between germline ends came to 10 bases. In nucleotides, the CDR3 is TGCGCCAGCAGCCAAGCCGGGACTGACTACGAGCAGTACTTC. It yields the protein CASSQAGTDYEQYF.

This clonotype was counted at least ten times. The gene calls are TRBV4-1 and TRBJ1-1, with D unresolved. The CDR3 has 16 amino acids. Trimming cost V 4 bases and J 2 bases, with 17 bases left between them. CDR1 is MGHRA and CDR2 is YSYEKL in the germline V gene. CDR3 loop: CASSPHPREINTEAFF. CDR3 coding DNA: TGCGCCAGCAGCCCCCACCCCCGGGAGATAAACACTGAAGCTTTCTTT.